Only a few counts were recorded for the clone carrying this TCR beta chain. The data derive from a study of blood T cell repertoires in COVID-19. Looked up from germline, CDR1 is LNHNV and CDR2 is YYDKDF (reference sequence). V dropped 1 base and J dropped 4 bases, with 13 bases sitting between them. This CDR3 region has 15 residues. Assay used: immunoSEQ multiplex PCR; TCRdb lists only in-frame clones, some missing. This repertoire shows just over 250,000 clones, 80% to 90% found once; its top ten account for approximately 4%. The J gene is TRBJ2-5, the V gene TRBV15, with D unresolved. Source material: PBMCs or T cells enriched from blood (not recorded which). This TCR was recovered from a man aged 25-45 years with acute COVID-19. CDR3 region: CATSRGSTDIETQYF. CDR3 sequence (DNA): TGTGCCACCAGCAGAGGAAGCACAGATATAGAGACCCAGTACTTC.